The T cell receptor beta chain described here comes from a study of cytomegalovirus exposure and HLA in healthy donors. Notes on the study in general: In a later analysis, common viral pathogens appeared linked to several of the most significant clusters.

Turning to this clone: Its antigen is still unknown.

V lost 2 bases to trimming and J lost 4 bases, with 20 bases between them. There are 17 residues in the CDR3. The germline CDR1 and CDR2 sequences are SGHAT and FQNNGV. The PCR ran on 60 Vbeta and 13 Jbeta primers. The data were produced by immunoSEQ multiplex PCR, yet TCRdb's version contains in-frame clones alone and is incomplete. The sample carries approximately 100,000 clones, over 65% recorded once. The specimen sequenced was PBMCs. This chain uses TRBV11-2 with TRBJ1-2; weak D call: TRBD1 (6 bases). This clonotype was obtained from a female donor in good health and CMV-seropositive. In DNA, the CDR3 is TGTGCCAGCAGCTTATTTAGTAGGGCAGGGGAAAGCTATGGCTACACCTTC. This sequence encodes CASSLFSRAGESYGYTF.